Following are 29 T cell receptor beta chains from one sample sequenced in a study of cytomegalovirus exposure and HLA in healthy donors (TCRdb year 2017). Library preparation used the immunoSEQ multiplex PCR assay. For the multiplex PCR, a mixture combining 60 forward primers for TCR Vbeta segments and 13 reverse primers for TCR Jbeta segments was used. This immuneACCESS table, as held by TCRdb, lists in-frame sequences with V and J called but not all clones. Of the missing ones, under half trace to an unresolved V gene in checked studies; the others have no known cause. A total of under 250,000 clones appear in this sample, 79% of them only once. The ten largest make up roughly 1.5% of the sample. Sequences were obtained from PBMCs. These receptors all stem from a man aged 45-60 years in good health and CMV-seronegative.

This sequence joins TRBV4-1 and TRBJ1-5, with TRBD1 matching 9 bases. Trimming cost V 0 bases and J 2 bases; bases outside gene matches: 5. Germline loops: CDR1 MGHRA, CDR2 YSYEKL. There are 17 residues in the CDR3. CDR3 residues: CASSQDRTGVGNQPQHF. The CDR3, as DNA: TGCGCCAGCAGCCAAGACCGGACAGGGGTTGGCAATCAGCCCCAGCATTTT.

V usage is TRBV5-8 and J usage is TRBJ2-7; TRBD1 might be the D (5 bases). V lost 4 bases, J lost 5 bases, and 16 bases lay in between. The germline CDR1 and CDR2 sequences are SGHTS and YDEGEE. The CDR3 loop spans 14 amino acids. This CDR3 reads CASSDYPRAHEQYF. The CDR3 region has the DNA TGTGCCAGCAGCGATTATCCCAGGGCCCACGAGCAGTACTTC.

The chain recombines TRBV14 with TRBJ2-3, with TRBD2 as a possible D gene (6 bases). This CDR3 region has 16 residues. Between the trimmed V and J ends, which lost 1 base and 1 base, there was a span of 12 bases. Germline V gene sequence: CDR1 SGHDN, CDR2 FVKESK. The CDR3 loop is CASSQVGGLGTDTQYF. The CDR3 coding sequence is TGTGCCAGCAGCCAAGTAGGAGGGCTGGGCACAGATACGCAGTATTTT. The whole variable domain, filled in from reference TRBV14 and TRBJ2-3, reads EAGVTQFPSHSVIEKGQTVTLRCDPISGHDNLYWYRRVMGKEIKFLLHFVKESKQDESGMPNNRFLAERTGGTYSTLKVQPAELEDSGVYFCASSQVGGLGTDTQYFGPGTRLTVL.

CDR3 loop: CAWRLGQANNSPLHF. For the CDR3, the DNA is TGTGCCTGGAGACTGGGACAGGCAAATAATTCACCCCTCCACTTT. The gene calls are TRBV30 and TRBJ1-6, with 8 positions matching TRBD1. With V trimmed by 3 bases and J by 5 bases, 6 bases remained unmatched. The CDR3 extends over 15 amino acids. Per germline, CDR1 GTSNPN and CDR2 SVGIG (reference sequence).

This chain joins TRBV4-2 and TRBJ2-1, with a weak D call TRBD2 (5 bases). This CDR3 region has 15 residues. V lost 5 bases and J 4 bases, leaving 15 bases between the germline ends. In germline, CDR1 is LGHNA, CDR2 YNFKEQ. The CDR3 DNA is TGTGCCAGCAGCTCCTTGGACGGGAATTACAATGAGCAGTTCTTC. This codes for CASSSLDGNYNEQFF.

The chain couples TRBV30 to TRBJ2-3; TRBD2 aligns across 7 bases. The CDR3 consists of 14 residues. Looked up from germline, CDR1 is GTSNPN and CDR2 is SVGIG (reference sequence). The junction had 5 bases not matched to a gene; V was cut back by 2 bases and J by 3 bases. CDR3 nucleotide sequence: TGTGCCTGGAGTCCCCGGGAGGCTACAGATACGCAGTATTTT. Protein sequence: CAWSPREATDTQYF. Complete variable domain (other parts from reference TRBV30 and TRBJ2-3): SQTIHQWPATLVQPVGSPLSLECTVEGTSNPNLYWYRQAAGRGLQLLFYSVGIGQISSEVPQNLSASRPQDRQFILSSKKLLLSDSGFYLCAWSPREATDTQYFGPGTRLTVL.

This sequence joins TRBV28 and TRBJ1-5; 8 nucleotides line up with TRBD1. Germline V CDR1 and CDR2: MDHEN, SYDVKM. V was clipped by 5 bases and J by 6 bases; unmatched bases: 12. The CDR3 length is 16 residues. The CDR3 region is CASSPQTGGGGQPQHF. In nucleotides, the CDR3 is TGTGCCAGCAGTCCCCAAACAGGGGGAGGAGGTCAGCCCCAGCATTTT.

V and J are TRBV7-3 and TRBJ1-2, with no clear D. V was pared by 5 bases and J by 0 bases, with 10 bases between. This CDR3 is built from 14 residues. Germline loops: CDR1 SGHTA, CDR2 FQGTGA. The CDR3 sequence is CASSVGVSNYGYTF. The DNA of the CDR3 is TGTGCCAGCAGCGTCGGAGTATCTAACTATGGCTACACCTTC.

The V call is TRBV4-1, the J call TRBJ2-5; TRBD1 matches at 7 bases. Trimming removed 1 base from V and 5 bases from J; junction bases left unmatched: 10. CDR3 length: 16 residues. Germline V gene lookup returns CDR1 MGHRA and CDR2 YSYEKL. The CDR3 spells CASSQVAGGEGETQYF. CDR3 nucleotides: TGCGCCAGCAGCCAAGTTGCAGGGGGTGAAGGGGAGACCCAGTACTTC.

The chain has TRBV28 and TRBJ2-7, with 10 bases aligning to TRBD1. The CDR3 length is 14 residues. V trimming: 2 bases; J trimming: 5 bases; junction bases outside the gene matches: 3. Germline-derived CDR1 and CDR2 are MDHEN and SYDVKM. For the CDR3, the DNA is TGTGCCAGCAGTTTAAGGGGACAGGGGAACGAGCAGTACTTC. This translates into CASSLRGQGNEQYF.

The gene calls are TRBV27 and TRBJ1-3; 9 bases agree with TRBD1. J gave up 4 bases and V 9 bases, and 16 bases lay outside the gene matches. Germline CDR1 and CDR2: MNHEY and SMNVEV (reference sequence). This CDR3 spans 17 amino acids. CDR3 protein: CARPTRLTGGVGNTIYF. CDR3 DNA sequence: TGTGCCAGACCGACCCGGTTAACAGGGGGCGTCGGAAACACCATATATTTT.

The chain carries TRBV19 and TRBJ2-3; the match to TRBD2 covers 11 bases. Trimming removed 0 bases from V and 5 bases from J; junction bases left unmatched: 16. The CDR3 has 20 amino acids. In germline, CDR1 is LNHDA, CDR2 SQIVND (reference sequence). In DNA form, the CDR3 reads TGTGCCAGTAGTATAGATCCGGGGATGACTAGCGGGATTTTGGGAGATACGCAGTATTTT. This codes for CASSIDPGMTSGILGDTQYF.

This chain uses TRBV7-9 with TRBJ2-7; tentatively, D is TRBD2 (7 bases). Trimming left V 4 bases short and J 7 bases short, with 20 bases between. The length of the CDR3 is 15 residues. CDR1 and CDR2 from the germline V gene are SEHNR and FQNEAQ (reference sequence). CDR3 residues: CASSYREGPRQEQYF. The CDR3 bases are TGTGCCAGCAGCTACAGGGAGGGCCCCCGTCAAGAGCAGTACTTC. Variable domain in full (rest from reference TRBV7-9 and TRBJ2-7): DTGVSQNPRHKITKRGQNVTFRCDPISEHNRLYWYRQTLGQGPEFLTYFQNEAQLEKSRLLSDRFSAERPKGSFSTLEIQRTEQGDSAMYLCASSYREGPRQEQYFGPGTRLTVT.

The J gene is TRBJ2-7, the V gene TRBV20-1; 7 bases are shared with TRBD1. Looked up from germline, CDR1 is DFQATT and CDR2 is SNEGSKA (reference sequence). V lost 4 bases to trimming and J lost 6 bases; unmatched junction nucleotides: 3. CDR3 length: 11 amino acids. The CDR3, as DNA: TGCAGTGCTACCCCAGGGGGCGAGCAGTACTTC. Protein product: CSATPGGEQYF.

The chain carries TRBV2 and TRBJ2-5, with a possible D match to TRBD2 (5 bases). The V gene lost 3 bases and the J gene lost 5 bases, with 10 bases spanning the gap. In germline, CDR1 is SNHLY, CDR2 FYNNEI. CDR3 size: 13 residues. The CDR3 here is CASSDRGWETQYF. CDR3 coding DNA: TGTGCCAGCAGTGACCGGGGTTGGGAGACCCAGTACTTC.

The rearrangement uses TRBV2 and TRBJ2-3; 13 bases match TRBD2. The CDR3 is 15 residues long. With V trimmed by 2 bases and J by 7 bases, 3 bases remained unmatched. Looked up from germline, CDR1 is SNHLY and CDR2 is FYNNEI. The CDR3 is CASSEQGTSGNTQYF. The CDR3, as DNA: TGTGCCAGCAGTGAACAGGGGACTAGCGGGAATACGCAGTATTTT.

This clone was counted between two and nine times. Other DNA variants within this sample encode the same CDR3. The chain carries TRBV9 and TRBJ2-3; possibly TRBD2 for D (6 bases). The CDR3 consists of 16 residues. V lost 0 bases to trimming and J lost 1 base, with 12 bases between them. The germline V gene encodes CDR1 SGDLS and CDR2 YYNGEE. In DNA, the CDR3 is TGTGCCAGCAGCGTAGCGGGAGCGTCCGGCACAGATACGCAGTATTTT. This encodes CASSVAGASGTDTQYF.

This clone turned up a few times. V and J are TRBV9 and TRBJ2-7, with TRBD1 matching 10 bases. Trimming at V came to 4 bases and at J to 3 bases, leaving 16 bases not matched to a gene. The germline V gene encodes CDR1 SGDLS and CDR2 YYNGEE. The CDR3 contains 18 residues. In DNA form, the CDR3 reads TGTGCCAGCAGCCCCGGACAGGGGGAGCGCCCCTATTACTACGAGCAGTACTTC. Translated, it gives CASSPGQGERPYYYEQYF.

This rearrangement joins TRBV18 to TRBJ2-5; D unresolved. The germline V and J ends were trimmed by 4 bases and 1 base, with 10 bases remaining between them. CDR3 length equals 14 residues. CDR1 and CDR2 (germline): KGHSH, LQKENI. CDR3 coding DNA: TGTGCCAGCTCACTGCCACTTAGCCAAGAGACCCAGTACTTC. Its protein product is CASSLPLSQETQYF.

V is TRBV6-1 and J is TRBJ1-4; a weak D match, TRBD1 (5 bases). Germline V lookup: CDR1 MNHNS, CDR2 SASEGT. The CDR3 totals 15 residues. The V end was cut by 4 bases, the J end by 1 base, with 10 bases between. This chain's CDR3 is CASSAWGGTNEKLFF. For the CDR3, the DNA is TGTGCCAGCAGTGCCTGGGGGGGAACTAATGAAAAACTGTTTTTT.

This clone was seen a handful of times. The rearrangement links TRBV5-1 to TRBJ1-1; 12 bases match TRBD1. The V gene's germline CDR1 is SGHRS and CDR2 YFSETQ. The V segment lost 4 bases and the J segment 7 bases; nucleotides outside the gene matches: 8. This CDR3 is built from 15 residues. Here the CDR3 reads CASSETGTGGFEAFF. The CDR3 nucleotides read TGCGCCAGCAGCGAAACCGGGACAGGGGGCTTTGAAGCTTTCTTT.

This rearrangement joins TRBV19 to TRBJ2-2; D is possibly TRBD2 (6 bases). There are 15 residues in the CDR3. Trimming removed 3 bases from V and 5 bases from J, with 13 bases in between. CDR1 and CDR2 (germline): LNHDA, SQIVND (reference sequence). This chain's CDR3 is CASSMLGGGTGELFF. CDR3 in DNA: TGTGCCAGTAGTATGCTCGGCGGAGGGACCGGGGAGCTGTTTTTT.

The genes are TRBV28 and TRBJ2-5; TRBD1 aligns across 7 bases. V was pared by 5 bases and J by 3 bases, with 0 bases of the junction left unmatched. This CDR3 comprises 12 residues. Germline V gives CDR1 MDHEN, CDR2 SYDVKM. The CDR3 region is CASSQGEETQYF. CDR3 nucleotides: TGTGCCAGCAGTCAGGGGGAAGAGACCCAGTACTTC.

The chain links TRBV27 to TRBJ2-7; TRBD2 matches at 7 bases. Unmatched junction bases numbered 8, after V lost 2 bases and J lost 7 bases. The CDR3 sequence is 14 residues long. CDR1 and CDR2 from the germline V gene are MNHEY and SMNVEV (reference sequence). In nucleotides, the CDR3 is TGTGCCAGCAGTTTAGGACTAGTGACGGGTGAGCAGTACTTC. The encoded protein is CASSLGLVTGEQYF.

This chain uses TRBV6-5 with TRBJ2-1; 10 bases are a match to TRBD2. Germline lookup yields CDR1 MNHEY and CDR2 SVGAGI. The V gene end was trimmed by 4 bases and the J gene end by 8 bases; junction bases not matched to a gene: 8. CDR3 size: 15 residues. The CDR3 spells CASSSPAGGIDEQFF. The DNA for the CDR3 is TGTGCCAGCAGTTCCCCAGCGGGAGGGATCGATGAGCAGTTCTTC.

This clone was picked up a small number of times. The chain recombines TRBV7-2 with TRBJ1-5; TRBD1 aligns across 9 bases. The CDR3 spans 17 residues. V was clipped by 5 bases and J by 3 bases; unmatched bases: 11. CDR1 is SGHTA, CDR2 FQGNSA, per germline. The CDR3 region is CASSPQWDRADNQPQHF. The DNA for the CDR3 is TGTGCCAGCAGCCCACAATGGGACAGGGCCGACAATCAGCCCCAGCATTTT. Full variable domain (outside the CDR3, taken from reference TRBV7-2 and TRBJ1-5): GAGVSQSPSNKVTEKGKDVELRCDPISGHTALYWYRQSLGQGLEFLIYFQGNSAPDKSGLPSDRFSAERTGGSVSTLTIQRTQQEDSAVYLCASSPQWDRADNQPQHFGDGTRLSIL.

This clone occurred a few times. The chain has TRBV18 and TRBJ2-3; TRBD1 aligns across 7 bases. Germline V gives CDR1 KGHSH, CDR2 LQKENI. V lost 1 base, J lost 4 bases, and 11 bases stayed unmatched. CDR3 length: 17 residues. For the CDR3, the DNA is TGTGCCAGCTCACCACGGGTTCAGACAGGGAAGTCAGATACGCAGTATTTT. This encodes CASSPRVQTGKSDTQYF.

This chain connects TRBV29-1 to TRBJ2-3; 7 bases agree with TRBD2. Germline V gene lookup returns CDR1 SQVTM and CDR2 ANQGSEA. The CDR3 totals 16 residues. V gave up 4 bases and J gave up 3 bases; unmatched junction bases: 13. The CDR3 DNA sequence: TGCAGCGTTGCTTTGTACGGCGGGAGTCGGACAGATACGCAGTATTTT. Encoded protein: CSVALYGGSRTDTQYF.

The rearrangement uses TRBV2 and TRBJ2-7; D gene uncertain. Trimming took 7 bases from V and 0 from J, leaving 7 bases between them. This CDR3 is 12 amino acids long. Germline assignment: CDR1 SNHLY and CDR2 FYNNEI. CDR3: CASKESSYEQYF. The CDR3 nucleotides read TGTGCCAGCAAAGAGAGCTCCTACGAGCAGTACTTC.